A single sample gave rise to the 32 T cell receptor beta chains below, sequenced in a study of shared clonotypes between healthy human individuals. The repertoire was sequenced with immunoSEQ multiplex PCR; TCRdb's copy has only in-frame clones and lacks some. This sample carries fewer than 500,000 clones, almost 80% of them seen once, and the ten largest clones take around 12%. The sample consisted of PBMCs. The receptor set was obtained from a woman aged 35 to 49 in good health. Some clones in this sample may be carry-over from other donors' samples.

The chain carries TRBV7-2 and TRBJ2-7; 10 bases align to TRBD2. CDR1 is SGHTA, CDR2 FQGNSA, per germline. With V trimmed by 5 bases and J by 4 bases, 5 bases remained unmatched. The CDR3 is made up of 14 amino acids. This CDR3 reads CASSGSGRRYEQYF. The DNA of the CDR3 is TGTGCCAGCAGCGGTAGCGGGAGGAGATACGAGCAGTACTTC.

This clone appeared a single time. The chain joins TRBV7-2 to TRBJ2-3; D is ambiguous. The germline CDR1 and CDR2 sequences are SGHTA and FQGNSA. CDR3 length equals 13 residues. V was trimmed by 3 bases and J by 7 bases, leaving 11 bases between them. The CDR3 spells CASSFPPPNTQYF. In DNA form, the CDR3 reads TGTGCCAGCAGCTTCCCCCCCCCGAATACGCAGTATTTT.

This chain connects TRBV6-1 to TRBJ2-6; maybe TRBD1 (5 bases). V gave up 6 bases and J gave up 2 bases, with 5 bases separating them. Germline CDR1 reads MNHNS; CDR2 reads SASEGT. This CDR3 is 13 amino acids long. The CDR3 DNA follows: TGTGCCAGCAGGGGGCCTGGGGCCAACGTCCTGACTTTC. It encodes CASRGPGANVLTF.

In this sample, this clone turned up a few times. The chain links TRBV7-2 to TRBJ2-7; D may be TRBD2 (7 bases). The ends were cut back, 2 bases at V and 3 bases at J, with 8 bases in the middle. This CDR3 is 13 amino acids long. Germline CDR1 reads SGHTA; CDR2 reads FQGNSA. The CDR3 region has the DNA TGTGCCAGCAGCTTAAGGGGGGGCTACGAGCAGTACTTC. It encodes CASSLRGGYEQYF.

The gene calls are TRBV27 and TRBJ2-7, with 7 bases matching TRBD2. CDR3 length: 15 residues. V lost 6 bases, J lost 2 bases, and 10 bases stayed unmatched. Looked up from germline, CDR1 is MNHEY and CDR2 is SMNVEV (reference sequence). The CDR3 DNA reads TGTGCCAGCAGCCAACTCCCGGGACTAACCTACGAGCAGTACTTC. This codes for CASSQLPGLTYEQYF.

The chain uses TRBV28 and TRBJ1-2; D perhaps matches TRBD1 (6 bases). Trimming took off 5 bases at V and 5 bases at J, with 6 bases between the two ends. The CDR3 length is 11 residues. Germline CDR1 is MDHEN and CDR2 is SYDVKM. The CDR3 nucleotides read TGTGCCAGCAGTACAGGGTATGGCTACACCTTC. This sequence encodes CASSTGYGYTF.

This clone came up once. Other DNA sequences from this sample encode an identical CDR3 as well. The chain combines TRBV9 with TRBJ1-2, with 7 bases fitting TRBD1. CDR1 is SGDLS and CDR2 is YYNGEE in the germline V gene. CDR3 length: 12 residues. V lost 2 bases and J lost 8; bases outside the gene matches: 3. This CDR3 reads CASSVAGGGYTF. CDR3 DNA sequence: TGTGCCAGCAGCGTGGCAGGGGGAGGCTACACCTTC.

This clone was seen only once. This rearrangement joins TRBV6-6 to TRBJ1-2; D not certain. CDR1 and CDR2 (germline): MNHNY, SVGAGI (reference sequence). The germline V and J ends were trimmed by 2 bases and 8 bases, with 12 bases remaining between them. CDR3 length: 13 amino acids. CDR3 protein: CASSYAIRRGYTF. DNA of the CDR3: TGTGCCAGCAGTTACGCAATCCGGAGGGGCTACACCTTC.

This chain uses TRBV7-8 with TRBJ2-2, with 8 bases that match TRBD2. This CDR3 contains 14 residues. V was pared by 4 bases and J by 5 bases, with 3 bases of the junction left unmatched. Germline values: CDR1 SGHVS, CDR2 FQNEAQ. The CDR3 DNA is TGTGCCAGCAGCTCCCGGGGGGGGACCGGGGAGCTGTTTTTT. This translates into CASSSRGGTGELFF.

This clone was seen ten or more times. The CDR3 loop reads CASSHGTSGTYYNEQFF. The CDR3 region has the DNA TGTGCCAGCAGTCACGGGACTAGCGGGACCTACTACAATGAGCAGTTCTTC. This chain connects TRBV28 to TRBJ2-1, with 13 bases lining up with TRBD2. This CDR3 is built from 17 residues. V dropped 5 bases and J dropped 3; count of bases not matched to a gene: 7. Germline V gene data show CDR1 as MDHEN and CDR2 as SYDVKM.

V is TRBV15 and J is TRBJ2-5; 7 bases align to TRBD2. V gave up 1 base and J gave up 5 bases; unmatched junction bases: 10. The CDR3 is 16 amino acids. Germline V lookup: CDR1 LNHNV, CDR2 YYDKDF (reference sequence). The CDR3 sequence: CATSRGEGTSGETQYF. The CDR3 DNA reads TGTGCCACCAGCAGAGGGGAGGGCACCTCCGGGGAGACCCAGTACTTC.

As regards this clone: Other nucleotide sequences in the sample specify the same CDR3. The V call is TRBV28, the J call TRBJ2-7; no clear D. Germline-derived CDR1 and CDR2 are MDHEN and SYDVKM. The CDR3 consists of 13 residues. V was pared by 5 bases and J by 0 bases, with 8 bases between. CDR3 coding DNA: TGTGCCAGCAGTCTCAGGAGCTCCTACGAGCAGTACTTC. This translates into CASSLRSSYEQYF. Supplemented by reference TRBV28 and TRBJ2-7, the full variable domain reads DVKVTQSSRYLVKRTGEKVFLECVQDMDHENMFWYRQDPGLGLRLIYFSYDVKMKEKGDIPEGYSVSREKKERFSLILESASTNQTSMYLCASSLRSSYEQYFGPGTRLTVT.

The chain joins TRBV5-4 to TRBJ1-5; D ambiguous. Germline assignment: CDR1 SGHNT and CDR2 YYREEE (reference sequence). Trimming took off 3 bases at V and 2 bases at J, with 9 bases between the two ends. This CDR3 spans 14 amino acids. The CDR3 reads CASSYNGRNQPQHF. DNA for the CDR3: TGTGCCAGCAGCTACAACGGGCGCAATCAGCCCCAGCATTTT.

The chain is built from TRBV7-2 and TRBJ1-4; 10 nucleotides match TRBD1. J was trimmed by 11 bases and V by 5 bases; bases with no gene match: 5. Germline V gene sequence: CDR1 SGHTA, CDR2 FQGNSA. This CDR3 contains 13 residues. The CDR3 reads CASSPGQGNKLFF. CDR3 sequence (DNA): TGTGCCAGCAGCCCGGGACAGGGGAACAAACTGTTTTTT.

The chain recombines TRBV28 with TRBJ2-1; D gene unclear. The CDR3 runs 15 residues. CDR1 MDHEN and CDR2 SYDVKM come from the germline V gene. Trimming took off 5 bases at V and 8 bases at J, with 19 bases between the two ends. CDR3 bases: TGTGCCAGCAGTCCCCTGGAAAGGGCCATCGATGAGCAGTTCTTC. Translation: CASSPLERAIDEQFF.

V is TRBV5-1 and J is TRBJ2-7, with 7 bases fitting TRBD2. Germline V gene sequence: CDR1 SGHRS, CDR2 YFSETQ. V shed 2 bases and J 3 bases; nucleotides not matched to a gene: 11. The CDR3 contains 16 residues. In DNA, the CDR3 is TGCGCCAGCAGCTTTTCTGGGAGGGACGCACACTACGAGCAGTACTTC. As protein: CASSFSGRDAHYEQYF.

The rearrangement joins TRBV19 to TRBJ2-7; 8 bases align to TRBD2. CDR3 length equals 14 residues. The trim removed 3 bases at V and 1 base at J, leaving 2 bases unmatched. Per the germline V gene, CDR1 is LNHDA and CDR2 is SQIVND (reference sequence). CDR3 DNA sequence: TGTGCCAGTAGTATCGGGAGGGAGTCCTACGAGCAGTACTTC. This translates into CASSIGRESYEQYF.

The chain couples TRBV7-3 to TRBJ1-1; 8 nucleotides line up with TRBD1. V shed 1 base, J shed 8 bases, and the junction held 3 bases outside the gene matches. Germline-derived CDR1 and CDR2 are SGHTA and FQGTGA. The CDR3 is made up of 13 amino acids. CDR3 coding DNA: TGTGCCAGCAGCTTAAATTCAGGGGGCGAAGCTTTCTTT. Translation: CASSLNSGGEAFF.

The chain has TRBV27 and TRBJ1-1, with D unclear. Per germline, CDR1 MNHEY and CDR2 SMNVEV (reference sequence). The CDR3 sequence is 15 residues long. V lost 5 bases to trimming and J lost 5 bases, with 18 bases between them. The CDR3 region has the DNA TGTGCCAGCAGTCCCTTCGCCTCTGGGGATACTGAAGCTTTCTTT. It specifies CASSPFASGDTEAFF.

V gene TRBV4-1 combines with J gene TRBJ2-6; the D call may be TRBD1 or TRBD2 (5 bases each). CDR3 size: 15 residues. Germline V gene sequence: CDR1 MGHRA, CDR2 YSYEKL. V lost 0 bases, J lost 3 bases, and 6 bases lay in between. CDR3 region: CASSQDGGGANVLTF. The CDR3 nucleotides read TGCGCCAGCAGCCAAGATGGGGGTGGGGCCAACGTCCTGACTTTC.

This chain joins TRBV5-6 and TRBJ2-7; possible D gene TRBD2, 6 bases. Per the germline V gene, CDR1 is SGHDT and CDR2 is YYEEEE. This CDR3 is 13 amino acids long. With 4 bases removed from V and 3 bases from J, the gap between germline ends came to 11 bases. The DNA for the CDR3 is TGTGCCAGCAGCACGGGACTTAACTACGAGCAGTACTTC. Amino acid sequence: CASSTGLNYEQYF.

This clone was detected a few times. The chain has TRBV6-1 and TRBJ2-3, with TRBD2 matching over 14 bases. The CDR3 sequence is 15 residues long. V was pared by 6 bases and J by 6 bases, with 5 bases of the junction left unmatched. Germline loops: CDR1 MNHNS, CDR2 SASEGT. CDR3 coding DNA: TGTGCCAGCAGCGGACTAGCGGGAGGAGGGGATACGCAGTATTTT. As protein: CASSGLAGGGDTQYF.

The chain joins TRBV7-9 to TRBJ2-5; 12 bases match TRBD2. The CDR3 spans 17 residues. From germline, CDR1 is SEHNR and CDR2 FQNEAQ (reference sequence). The ends lost 4 bases at V and 4 bases at J; junction bases unmatched: 10. The CDR3 reads CASSSFGLAGSGETQYF. In DNA form, the CDR3 reads TGTGCCAGCAGCTCCTTCGGACTAGCGGGGAGTGGAGAGACCCAGTACTTC. The whole variable domain, filled in from reference TRBV7-9 and TRBJ2-5, reads DTGVSQNPRHKITKRGQNVTFRCDPISEHNRLYWYRQTLGQGPEFLTYFQNEAQLEKSRLLSDRFSAERPKGSFSTLEIQRTEQGDSAMYLCASSSFGLAGSGETQYFGPGTRLLVL.

This clone was observed a handful of times. The rearrangement uses TRBV10-3 and TRBJ1-1, with 8 positions matching TRBD1. CDR1 and CDR2 from the germline V gene are ENHRY and SYGVKD. The CDR3 extends over 15 amino acids. With 0 bases clipped from V and 6 bases from J, the junction kept 6 bases outside the gene matches. The CDR3 DNA reads as TGTGCCATCAGTGAGTCCGGGCAGGGGGCGTCTGAAGCTTTCTTT. It specifies CAISESGQGASEAFF.

The V gene is TRBV29-1, the J gene TRBJ2-1; D uncertain. From germline, CDR1 is SQVTM and CDR2 ANQGSEA. V gave up 8 bases and J gave up 1 base, with 15 bases separating them. This CDR3 has 14 residues. The CDR3 loop reads CSSTRDQSYNEQFF. CDR3 bases: TGCAGCTCCACCAGAGACCAGTCCTACAATGAGCAGTTCTTC.

The chain couples TRBV18 to TRBJ2-3; possibly TRBD1 for D (7 bases). Germline assignment: CDR1 KGHSH and CDR2 LQKENI. This CDR3 comprises 15 residues. Deletions cut 3 bases from V and 3 bases from J, with 13 bases between. The CDR3 DNA reads TGTGCCAGCTCACCTAGACAGGGAGGTACAGATACGCAGTATTTT. This codes for CASSPRQGGTDTQYF.

V usage is TRBV30 and J usage is TRBJ2-7; 8 nucleotides agree with TRBD2. J lost 2 bases, V lost 0 bases, and 12 bases had no gene match. Germline CDR1 GTSNPN, CDR2 SVGIG (reference sequence). This CDR3 is 17 amino acids long. Here the CDR3 reads CAWSVHPPTSATYEQYF. CDR3 bases: TGTGCCTGGAGTGTACACCCCCCGACTAGCGCCACCTACGAGCAGTACTTC.

V gene TRBV5-5 combines with J gene TRBJ2-7; 8 bases map to TRBD2. Germline V gives CDR1 SGHKS, CDR2 YYEKEE (reference sequence). The J segment lost 2 bases and the V segment lost 2 bases, leaving 3 bases of the junction unmatched. This CDR3 is built from 14 residues. The CDR3 DNA reads TGTGCCAGCAGCTTTGGGACTAGGGCCTACGAGCAGTACTTC. It yields the protein CASSFGTRAYEQYF.

This clone was seen repeatedly, ten times or more. The chain combines TRBV7-9 with TRBJ1-1; 7 bases match TRBD1. V trimming: 4 bases; J trimming: 4 bases; junction bases outside the gene matches: 12. This CDR3 spans 16 amino acids. From germline, CDR1 is SEHNR and CDR2 FQNEAQ (reference sequence). CDR3 sequence (DNA): TGTGCCAGCAGCTCATTCCGGACAGGAGGGAGCACTGAAGCTTTCTTT. Protein product: CASSSFRTGGSTEAFF.

With respect to this clone: Germline is not matched at one junction end, which may reflect a read error. V is TRBV27 and J is TRBJ2-4; D might be TRBD1 or TRBD2, each matching 5 bases. Germline lookup yields CDR1 MNHEY and CDR2 SMNVEV (reference sequence). There are 9 residues in the CDR3. CDR3 region: CASRTVGDF. CDR3 coding DNA: TGTGCCAGTCGGACCGTGGGGGACTTC.

V is TRBV5-1 and J is TRBJ2-7; D unclear. V was clipped by 0 bases and J by 6 bases, with 16 bases between them. CDR3 length: 15 amino acids. The germline V gene encodes CDR1 SGHRS and CDR2 YFSETQ. The CDR3 sequence is CASSLGPGQGGEQYF. DNA of the CDR3: TGCGCCAGCAGCTTGGGCCCCGGGCAAGGCGGCGAGCAGTACTTC.

The CDR3, as DNA: TGTGCCAGCAGCTCTTTCGGGGTTAGCGGGAGGGGCTACGAGCAGTACTTC. Translation gives CASSSFGVSGRGYEQYF. The chain carries TRBV11-2 and TRBJ2-7, with 11 bases that match TRBD2. Trimming cost V 4 bases and J 3 bases; bases outside gene matches: 11. Germline V gene data show CDR1 as SGHAT and CDR2 as FQNNGV. The CDR3 runs 17 residues. The whole variable domain, filled in from reference TRBV11-2 and TRBJ2-7, reads EAGVAQSPRYKIIEKRQSVAFWCNPISGHATLYWYQQILGQGPKLLIQFQNNGVVDDSQLPKDRFSAERLKGVDSTLKIQPAKLEDSAVYLCASSSFGVSGRGYEQYFGPGTRLTVT.